The 14 T cell receptor beta chains below were found in one sample sequenced in a study of graft-versus-host responses after intestinal transplantation. Here immunoSEQ multiplex PCR was the method, and the copy in TCRdb shows in-frame clones only, minus some. The sample yields over 45,000 clones, roughly 89% seen once. The sample consisted of PBMCs, taken 26 days after transplant. These receptors were obtained from a human patient who received an intestinal transplant, so some T cells may come from the graft donor.

The chain has TRBV9 and TRBJ2-2; TRBD1 aligns across 11 bases. The CDR3 consists of 15 residues. Losses at the gene ends were 3 bases for V and 6 bases for J; bases not matched to a gene: 4. CDR1 SGDLS and CDR2 YYNGEE come from the germline V gene. CDR3 nucleotides: TGTGCCAGCAGCGGAGGACAGGGGGCCGCCGGGGAGCTGTTTTTT. Translated: CASSGGQGAAGELFF.

V gene TRBV9 combines with J gene TRBJ1-2; TRBD1 matches at 10 bases. This CDR3 has 18 amino acids. Germline-derived CDR1 and CDR2 are SGDLS and YYNGEE. V lost 3 bases and J lost 4; bases outside the gene matches: 15. The CDR3 loop reads CASSATGTGAIKGYGYTF. The CDR3 nucleotides read TGTGCCAGCAGCGCGACCGGGACAGGGGCCATCAAGGGCTATGGCTACACCTTC.

In regard to this clone: Other DNA sequences from this sample encode an identical CDR3 as well. V is TRBV27 and J is TRBJ2-7; TRBD1 matches 9 bases. CDR3 length equals 15 residues. The germline gives CDR1 MNHEY, CDR2 SMNVEV (reference sequence). J lost 1 base, V lost 0 bases, and 1 base had no gene match. CDR3 residues: CASSLSGTGSYEQYF. The CDR3 DNA follows: TGTGCCAGCAGTTTATCCGGGACAGGGTCCTACGAGCAGTACTTC.

This chain links TRBV18 with TRBJ1-1; 7 positions agree with TRBD1. V shed 5 bases, J shed 3 bases, and the junction held 12 bases outside the gene matches. CDR1 KGHSH and CDR2 LQKENI come from the germline V gene. The CDR3 spans 16 residues. CDR3 amino acids: CASSSSPTGWDTEAFF. The CDR3 nucleotides are TGTGCCAGCTCATCCTCACCGACAGGGTGGGACACTGAAGCTTTCTTT. Together with reference TRBV18 and TRBJ1-1, the CDR3 gives the full variable domain: NAGVMQNPRHLVRRRGQEARLRCSPMKGHSHVYWYRQLPEEGLKFMVYLQKENIIDESGMPKERFSAEFPKEGPSILRIQQVVRGDSAAYFCASSSSPTGWDTEAFFGQGTRLTVV.

The chain joins TRBV11-2 to TRBJ2-7, with 8 bases identical to TRBD2. The V segment lost 0 bases and the J segment 0 bases; nucleotides outside the gene matches: 1. This CDR3 has 15 residues. CDR1 and CDR2 (germline): SGHAT, FQNNGV. The CDR3 coding sequence is TGTGCCAGCAGCTTAGAGACTAGCGTCTCCTACGAGCAGTACTTC. The encoded protein is CASSLETSVSYEQYF.

This rearrangement joins TRBV29-1 to TRBJ2-1; D is undetermined. The CDR3 is made up of 12 amino acids. The ends were cut back, 1 base at V and 5 bases at J, with 6 bases in the middle. Germline V gene sequence: CDR1 SQVTM, CDR2 ANQGSEA. The CDR3 loop is CSVEVRHNEQFF. CDR3 DNA: TGCAGCGTTGAAGTGAGGCACAATGAGCAGTTCTTC.

V and J are TRBV25-1 and TRBJ2-1; tentative D call: TRBD2 (6 bases). Germline V gene lookup returns CDR1 MGHDK and CDR2 SYGVNS. Trimming cost V 5 bases and J 2 bases, with 16 bases left between them. The CDR3 has 16 residues. The CDR3 region has the DNA TGTGCCAGCAGTCACACTAGCAGGGTGACCTACAATGAGCAGTTCTTC. Translating gives CASSHTSRVTYNEQFF.

The genes are TRBV28 and TRBJ1-5, with 8 bases that match TRBD1. In germline, CDR1 is MDHEN, CDR2 SYDVKM. This CDR3 has 16 amino acids. J lost 0 bases, V lost 6 bases, and 7 bases had no gene match. This CDR3 is CASSPRQGSSNQPQHF. The CDR3 nucleotides are TGTGCCAGCAGCCCAAGACAGGGGAGTAGCAATCAGCCCCAGCATTTT.

The rearrangement uses TRBV5-6 and TRBJ1-2; no clear D. The CDR3 runs to 15 residues. The V end was cut by 2 bases, the J end by 8 bases, with 19 bases between. Germline V lookup: CDR1 SGHDT, CDR2 YYEEEE. Here the CDR3 reads CASSFEELGRRGYTF. The CDR3 DNA sequence: TGTGCCAGCAGCTTTGAGGAGTTGGGGAGGAGGGGCTACACCTTC.

V gene TRBV9 combines with J gene TRBJ2-2, with D tentatively TRBD1 (5 bases). Per the germline V gene, CDR1 is SGDLS and CDR2 is YYNGEE. V gave up 0 bases and J gave up 2 bases, with 8 bases separating them. The CDR3 loop spans 15 amino acids. This chain's CDR3 is CASSVAGQNTGELFF. In DNA, the CDR3 is TGTGCCAGCAGCGTAGCCGGACAAAACACCGGGGAGCTGTTTTTT.

This chain uses TRBV19 with TRBJ2-1, with TRBD2 as a possible D gene (5 bases). Trimming shortened V by 4 bases and J by 5 bases, and 15 bases separated the two germline ends. The germline CDR1 and CDR2 sequences are LNHDA and SQIVND (reference sequence). The CDR3 consists of 15 residues. The CDR3 spells CASSTFREHNNEQFF. The CDR3 DNA reads as TGTGCCAGTAGTACATTCCGGGAACACAACAATGAGCAGTTCTTC.

This chain connects TRBV11-2 to TRBJ2-7; unclear D gene. Germline assignment: CDR1 SGHAT and CDR2 FQNNGV. Trimming took 1 base from V and 1 from J, leaving 8 bases between them. The CDR3 sequence is 14 residues long. CDR3 coding DNA: TGTGCCAGCAGCTTAGCTTCAGAATCCTACGAGCAGTACTTC. The encoded protein is CASSLASESYEQYF.

This chain connects TRBV6-5 to TRBJ1-4; 8 bases match TRBD1. Per the germline V gene, CDR1 is MNHEY and CDR2 is SVGAGI. V was pared by 3 bases and J by 4 bases, with 1 base of the junction left unmatched. The CDR3 runs 14 residues. For the CDR3, the DNA is TGTGCCAGCAGTTATGGACAGGGTAATGAAAAACTGTTTTTT. It yields the protein CASSYGQGNEKLFF.

The chain combines TRBV6-5 with TRBJ2-1; 7 positions agree with TRBD1. V lost 6 bases, J lost 9 bases, and 8 bases stayed unmatched. The length of the CDR3 is 13 residues. From germline, CDR1 is MNHEY and CDR2 SVGAGI. In DNA, the CDR3 is TGTGCCAGCAGATTAATCGCAGGGGGTGAGCAGTTCTTC. This gives the protein CASRLIAGGEQFF.